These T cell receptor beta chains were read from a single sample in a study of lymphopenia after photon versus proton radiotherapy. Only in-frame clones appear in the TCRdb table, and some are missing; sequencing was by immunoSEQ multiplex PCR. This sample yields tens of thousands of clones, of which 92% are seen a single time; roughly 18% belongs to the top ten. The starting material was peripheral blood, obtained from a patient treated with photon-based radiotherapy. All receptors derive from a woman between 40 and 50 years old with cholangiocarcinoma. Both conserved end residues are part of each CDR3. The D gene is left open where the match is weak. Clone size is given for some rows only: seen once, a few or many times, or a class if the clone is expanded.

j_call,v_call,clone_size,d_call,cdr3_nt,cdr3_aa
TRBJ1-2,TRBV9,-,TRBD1,TGTGCCAGCAGCATCCCTCGGGACAGGGCTAACTATGGCTACACCTTC,CASSIPRDRANYGYTF
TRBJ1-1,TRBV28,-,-,TGTGCCAGTTTGACCGGGACCTACACTGAAGCTTTCTTT,CASLTGTYTEAFF
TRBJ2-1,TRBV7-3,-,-,TGTGCCAGCAGCTCCACTAGCAGGAATGAGCAGTTCTTC,CASSSTSRNEQFF
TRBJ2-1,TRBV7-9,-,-,TGTGCCAGTGACGAAGGCACCTACAATGAGCAGTTCTTC,CASDEGTYNEQFF
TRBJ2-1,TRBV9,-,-,TGTGCCAGCAGCGATAACTTGTACCTCTCTTCCGTCAATGAGCAGTTCTTC,CASSDNLYLSSVNEQFF
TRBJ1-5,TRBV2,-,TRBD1,TGTGCCAGCAGAGACAGGGGGAGCAATCAGCCCCAGCATTTT,CASRDRGSNQPQHF
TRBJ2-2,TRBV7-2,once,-,TGTGCCAGCAGCTTAGACGCGATGAACACCGGGGAGCTGTTTTTT,CASSLDAMNTGELFF
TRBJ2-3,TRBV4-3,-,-,TGCGCCAGCAGCCAAGCCAAAAGCACAGATACGCAGTATTTT,CASSQAKSTDTQYF
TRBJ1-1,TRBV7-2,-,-,TGTGCCAGCAAGGCGAACACTGAAGCTTTCTTT,CASKANTEAFF
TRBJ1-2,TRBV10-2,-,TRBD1,TGCGCCAGCAGGCAGACAGGGGAAGGCTACACCTTC,CASRQTGEGYTF
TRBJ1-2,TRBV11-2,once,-,TGTGCCAGCAGTCACACGCACCTCACCTTC,CASSHTHLTF
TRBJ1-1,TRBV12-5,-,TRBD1,TGTGCTAGTTTGGGGGCCTTGACAGGGAGTGGGAACACTGAAGCTTTCTTT,CASLGALTGSGNTEAFF
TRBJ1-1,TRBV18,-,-,TGTGCCAGCTCACCGGTCGCTCAGACTGAAGCTTTCTTT,CASSPVAQTEAFF
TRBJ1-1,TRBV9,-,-,TGTGCCAGCAGCGGCCTTAGCACTGAAGCTTTCTTT,CASSGLSTEAFF
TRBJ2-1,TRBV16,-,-,TGTGCCAGCAGCCAAACAAGGGGTGGCAATGAGCAGTTCTTC,CASSQTRGGNEQFF
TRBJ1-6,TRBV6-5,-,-,TGTGCCAGCAGTTTGCTGCGGGCCGCCAATTCACCCCTCCACTTT,CASSLLRAANSPLHF
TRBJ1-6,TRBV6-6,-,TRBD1,TGTGCCAGCAGTTCCACAGGGGGGAATTCACCCCTCCACTTT,CASSSTGGNSPLHF
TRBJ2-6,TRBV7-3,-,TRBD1,TGTGCCAGCAGCTCAGAGACAGGGCCGGCTGGGGCCAACGTCCTGACTTTC,CASSSETGPAGANVLTF
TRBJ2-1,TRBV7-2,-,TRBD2,TGTGCCAGCAGCCCTCGACTGAGGGAGGGAAATGAGCAGTTCTTC,CASSPRLREGNEQFF
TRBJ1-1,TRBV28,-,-,TGTGCCAGCAGTGGGTCTATGAACACTGAAGCTTTCTTT,CASSGSMNTEAFF
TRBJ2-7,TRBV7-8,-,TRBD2,TGTGCCAGCAGCACCCCTAGCGGCCCCCCCTACGAGCAGTACTTC,CASSTPSGPPYEQYF
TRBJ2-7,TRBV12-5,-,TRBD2,TGTGCTAGTGGTTTGGTAGCGGGGGGTCCGACCTACGAGCAGTACTTC,CASGLVAGGPTYEQYF
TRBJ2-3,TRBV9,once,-,TGTGCCAGCAGCCCCCTAGTCCTCACAGATACGCAGTATTTT,CASSPLVLTDTQYF
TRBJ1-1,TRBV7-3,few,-,TGTGCCAGCAGCTTTGGACAGACCACTGAAGCTTTCTTT,CASSFGQTTEAFF
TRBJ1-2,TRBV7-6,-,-,TGTGCCAGCAGCTTAGGGGCAGCGACCAGAGGAGGCTACACCTTC,CASSLGAATRGGYTF
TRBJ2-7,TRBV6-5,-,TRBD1,TGTGCCAGCAGCCGAGGACAGGGGCTATACGAGCAGTACTTC,CASSRGQGLYEQYF
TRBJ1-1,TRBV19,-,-,TGTGCCAGTAGTATCGTCCCTGGGGGGAAAGCTTTCTTT,CASSIVPGGKAFF
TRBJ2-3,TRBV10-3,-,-,TGTGCCATCAGTGCGGCCCCTTCTGGCACAGATACGCAGTATTTT,CAISAAPSGTDTQYF
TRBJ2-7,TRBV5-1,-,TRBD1,TGCGCCAGCAGCGCCGGACAGGGGATCAACGAGCAGTACTTC,CASSAGQGINEQYF
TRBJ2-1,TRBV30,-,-,TGTGCCTGGAGGCGGACGGGCTACAATGAGCAGTTCTTC,CAWRRTGYNEQFF
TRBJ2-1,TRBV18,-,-,TGTGCCAGCTCACCACCCCGGTCTACCAATGAGCAGTTCTTC,CASSPPRSTNEQFF
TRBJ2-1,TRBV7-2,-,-,TGTGCCAGCAGTCAACCCCCGTCACATGAGCAGTTCTTC,CASSQPPSHEQFF